Only a few counts were recorded for the clone carrying this T cell receptor (beta chain). Its target is unknown. This sample's treatment: roughly 10-day PBMC culture with coronavirus spike peptide pools or control peptides (ViraFEST assay). With peptide pools, ViraFEST first expanded antigen-specific T cells and afterwards sequenced their TCRs. Cultured CD4+ T cell DNA underwent sequencing with the Oncomine TCR Beta short-read assay. TCRdb passed the PCR reads through MiXCR, listing each CDR3 protein once. The sample consists of around 13,000 distinct CDR3 sequences, less than 35% of them appearing once. This record comes from a study of vaccination and CD4 T cells after COVID-19. Study-wide background: The convalescents were made up of six males and four females, two of whom were Hispanic. The authors exposed cells to overlapping spike peptides derived from SARS-CoV-2, HCoV-NL63, HCoV-OC43 and HCoV-229E.

Study results and limitations: Investigators enrolled relatively few convalescent patients and included no early post-infection timepoints.

The TCR was taken from a human donor who had recovered from COVID-19. The source material was CD4+ T cells from blood, cultured in vitro.

The CDR3 reads CASSNGLRPETQYF. The CDR3 DNA is TGTGCCAGCAGTAATGGGTTACGACCTGAGACCCAGTACTTC. The J gene is TRBJ2-5, the V gene TRBV2; D gene uncertain. Germline CDR1 and CDR2: SNHLY and FYNNEI. V shed 5 bases and J shed 5 bases, with 15 bases lying between them. The CDR3 loop spans 14 amino acids.